A selection of T cell receptor beta chains follows, all from one sample in a study of T cell responses to AZD1222 COVID-19 vaccine. Clones were sequenced by immunoSEQ multiplex PCR, and TCRdb holds only the in-frame ones, with some missing. Among about 92,000 clones listed, 86% were seen once. Here the sequenced sample was peripheral blood, taken on day 0 of AZD1222 vaccination. The receptor source for this set is an adult in good health. Each CDR3 is given with its conserved first and last residue. A D gene is named only where the DNA matches it firmly. A clone size is listed for some rows: how often the clone was seen (once, few, many), or a class if it is expanded.

j_gene	abundance	d_gene	v_gene	CDR3nt	CDR3aa
TRBJ1-5	once	-	TRBV20-1	TGCAGTGCTAGTGGGGGGGTCTCTAGCAATCAGCCCCAGCATTTT	CSASGGVSSNQPQHF
TRBJ2-5	-	TRBD2	TRBV7-2	TGTGCCAGCAGCTTTGGGCTAGCGGGTGGGAGGACCCAAGAGACCCAGTACTTC	CASSFGLAGGRTQETQYF
TRBJ2-6	-	-	TRBV19	TGTGCCAGTAGTACCGGTCCGGGATTCGGCGGGGCCAACGTCCTGACTTTC	CASSTGPGFGGANVLTF
TRBJ1-2	-	-	TRBV18	TGTGCCAGCTCGTCCGCTCAGGGCCGTACCTCCTATGGCTACACCTTC	CASSSAQGRTSYGYTF
TRBJ2-3	-	TRBD2	TRBV7-2	TGTGCCAGCAGCTTAGTAGCGGGGGGGAGCACAGATACGCAGTATTTT	CASSLVAGGSTDTQYF
TRBJ2-7	-	TRBD1	TRBV28	TGTGCCAGCAGCGCCCCGGGGACAGGGACCTACGAGCAGTACTTC	CASSAPGTGTYEQYF
TRBJ2-7	-	-	TRBV28	TGTGCCAGCAGTCAGTGGGGAGGGGGAACGAACGAGCAGTACTTC	CASSQWGGGTNEQYF
TRBJ1-1	few	-	TRBV5-1	TGCGCCAGCAGCTTGGACGTGAACACTGAAGCTTTCTTT	CASSLDVNTEAFF
TRBJ1-3	-	TRBD1	TRBV25-1	TGTGCCAGCAGTAAACCAGGGACAGGCCCCACCATATATTTT	CASSKPGTGPTIYF
TRBJ1-2	-	-	TRBV12-3/TRBV12-4	TGTGCCAGCGGTCCTGGGGAGGGAGGCTACACCTTC	CASGPGEGGYTF
TRBJ1-5	-	TRBD1	TRBV28	TGTGCCAGCAGTCGGGACAGGGCGAACCAGCCCCAGCATTTT	CASSRDRANQPQHF
TRBJ2-7	-	-	TRBV7-9	TGTGCCAGCAGCTTAGAAGTGGGGCGTACCGAGCAGTACTTC	CASSLEVGRTEQYF
TRBJ2-7	-	TRBD2	TRBV19	TGTGCCAGTCACGGGGCTAGCGGGAGGGCGAGCGAGCAGTACTTC	CASHGASGRASEQYF
TRBJ2-7	-	-	TRBV3-1/TRBV3-2	TGTGCCAGCAGCCAAGATCTGGGATCCGAGCAGTACTTC	CASSQDLGSEQYF
TRBJ2-7	-	TRBD2	TRBV11-2	TGTGCCAGCAGCCCCCGACTAGCGGTCTACGAGCAGTACTTC	CASSPRLAVYEQYF
TRBJ1-1	-	TRBD1	TRBV5-1	TGCGCCAGCAGCTTGGGAAACGACAGGGGGATTGAAGCTTTCTTT	CASSLGNDRGIEAFF
TRBJ1-2	-	-	TRBV20-1	TGCGAGAAACGGGTTGGCTACACCTTC	CEKRVGYTF
TRBJ2-7	-	-	TRBV4-1	TGCGCCAGCAGCCAAGATGGTAGGCGCGAGCAGTACTTC	CASSQDGRREQYF
TRBJ2-7	-	-	TRBV5-8	TGTGCCAGCAGCAGTAGGGTCCTACTCTACGAGCAGTACTTC	CASSSRVLLYEQYF
TRBJ2-7	-	TRBD2	TRBV2	TGTGCCAGCAGTCCTAGCGGGGAAGGGTTTGACGAGCAGTACTTC	CASSPSGEGFDEQYF
TRBJ1-2	-	-	TRBV5-4	TGTGCCAGCAGCTTGGACAGCGCTAACTATGGCTACACCTTC	CASSLDSANYGYTF
TRBJ2-1	once	-	TRBV30	TGTGCCTGGGTGCCGCCGGCCTCAAGCTCCTACAATGAGCAGTTCTTC	CAWVPPASSSYNEQFF
TRBJ2-7	-	-	TRBV12-3/TRBV12-4	TGTGCCAGCAGTTTGACGGTATACGAGCAGTACTTC	CASSLTVYEQYF
TRBJ1-1	-	-	TRBV11-2	TGTGCCAGCAGCCCTACGCAGGGGGAAGCTTTCTTT	CASSPTQGEAFF
TRBJ1-5	few	-	TRBV29-1	TGCAGCGTCTCTACCACACAGGATCAGCCCCAGCATTTT	CSVSTTQDQPQHF
TRBJ2-7	-	-	TRBV19	TGTGCCAGTAGTCCGGGACTCTCCTACGAGCAGTACTTC	CASSPGLSYEQYF
TRBJ1-1	-	TRBD1	TRBV5-1	TGCGCCAGCAGCTTTGAGACCGACAGGGTAAACACTGAAGCTTTCTTT	CASSFETDRVNTEAFF
TRBJ1-4	-	TRBD1	TRBV5-1	TGCGCCAGCAGACCGGGGGGACAGGATGAAAAACTGTTTTTT	CASRPGGQDEKLFF
TRBJ2-7	-	-	TRBV5-1	TGCGCCAGCAGCTTGGGCTTTCAGGGTACCTACGAGCAGTACTTC	CASSLGFQGTYEQYF
TRBJ1-1	-	TRBD1	TRBV12-3/TRBV12-4	TGTGCCAGCAGTCGGGACAGTAACACTGAAGCTTTCTTT	CASSRDSNTEAFF
TRBJ2-5	-	TRBD2	TRBV4-1	TGCGCCAGCAGCCAAGATAGTTCGGGGGGCCAAGAGACCCAGTACTTC	CASSQDSSGGQETQYF
TRBJ1-6	-	-	TRBV6-4	TGTGCCAGCAGTGAACAGACTAATTCACCCCTCCACTTT	CASSEQTNSPLHF
TRBJ1-1	-	-	TRBV6-5	TGTGCCAGTAGGGGCAGGGGGAACACTGAAGCTTTCTTT	CASRGRGNTEAFF
TRBJ1-1	-	TRBD1	TRBV7-6	TGTGCCAGCAGAGAGAGGGACAGCGACTACACTGAAGCTTTCTTT	CASRERDSDYTEAFF
TRBJ1-5	-	TRBD1	TRBV16	TGTGCCAGCAGCCACCGGGACAGGGCTCAGCCCCAGCATTTT	CASSHRDRAQPQHF
TRBJ1-4	-	-	TRBV19	TGTGCCAGTACTCTTGGAAACGGGGATGAAAAACTGTTTTTT	CASTLGNGDEKLFF
TRBJ1-4	-	-	TRBV5-1	TGCGCCAGCAGCTTGGGGCAGCCTAATGAAAAACTGTTTTTT	CASSLGQPNEKLFF
TRBJ1-1	-	-	TRBV24-1	TGTGCCACCAGTGACCCCAGGGGCGAAGCTTTCTTT	CATSDPRGEAFF
TRBJ2-5	-	TRBD2	TRBV6-1	TGTGCCAGCAGTGAAAGGGCGGGAGGGGAGACCCAGTACTTC	CASSERAGGETQYF
TRBJ1-1	once	-	TRBV5-1	TGCGCCAGCAGCTTGGAGGTATCAGGGCGGGACACTGAAGCTTTCTTT	CASSLEVSGRDTEAFF
TRBJ2-5	-	-	TRBV7-9	TGTGCCAGCAGCCCTTCCGGGCAGGAGACCCAGTACTTC	CASSPSGQETQYF
TRBJ1-6	-	-	TRBV30	TGTGCCTGGAGTCTTAATTCACCCCTCCACTTT	CAWSLNSPLHF
TRBJ1-5	-	-	TRBV4-1	TGCGCCAGCAGCCCACTAACCGGGGGTCAGCCCCAGCATTTT	CASSPLTGGQPQHF
TRBJ2-1	-	-	TRBV24-1	TGTGCCACCAGTTCCTCTCTTGGAGGGTCCTACAATGAGCAGTTCTTC	CATSSSLGGSYNEQFF
TRBJ2-1	-	TRBD2	TRBV18	TGTGCCAGCTCATGGGCCGTGACTAGCGGGGGGAATGAGCAGTTCTTC	CASSWAVTSGGNEQFF
TRBJ1-2	-	-	TRBV30	TGTGCCTGGAGTGCGTCGGTTTATGGCTACACCTTC	CAWSASVYGYTF
TRBJ1-1	few	TRBD1	TRBV7-2	TGTGCCAGCAGCTTACACTCGGACAGGGTAGAAGCTTTCTTT	CASSLHSDRVEAFF
TRBJ1-6	-	-	TRBV5-1	TGCGCCAGCGCCGGATCTCGGGGAGATTCACCCCTCCACTTT	CASAGSRGDSPLHF